These T cell receptor beta chains were read from a single sample in a study of T cell responses to AZD1222 COVID-19 vaccine. Data came from immunoSEQ multiplex PCR; TCRdb stores just in-frame clones and leaves some out. Of fewer than 200,000 clones in the sample, roughly 92% were seen once. Material: peripheral blood, obtained 28 days after the second AZD1222 dose. The receptor set was obtained from an adult who received the AZD1222 COVID-19 vaccine. The CDR3 runs from the conserved cysteine through the conserved F or W. Each record gives: J gene, CDR3 length, D gene, clone size, V gene, CDR3 DNA, CDR3 protein. D genes are given only for firm matches. Some rows have no size entry. The others give once, few or many, or a class for an expanded clone.

TRBJ2-5 | 10 | - | - | TRBV5-1 | TGCGCCACCCGGCGGGAGACCCAGTACTTC | CATRRETQYF
TRBJ1-5 | 14 | - | - | TRBV19 | TGTGCCAGTAGTATTCGGCAGGGCAATCAGCCCCAGCATTTT | CASSIRQGNQPQHF
TRBJ1-5 | 16 | TRBD1 | - | TRBV18 | TGTGCCAGCTCACCACAGAGGGGGCAGAATGCGCAGCCCCAGCATTTT | CASSPQRGQNAQPQHF
TRBJ2-3 | 16 | - | - | TRBV11-3 | TGTGCCAGCAGCCCCCGGAATAACCCCCGCACAGATACGCAGTATTTT | CASSPRNNPRTDTQYF
TRBJ2-1 | 17 | TRBD2 | - | TRBV5-1 | TGCGCCAGCAGCCCGACGTTACTAGCGATCCGGGGCAATGAGCAGTTCTTC | CASSPTLLAIRGNEQFF
TRBJ2-3 | 16 | TRBD1 | - | TRBV3-1/TRBV3-2 | TGTGCCAGCAGCCTATACCGGGACAGGGGTACAGATACGCAGTATTTT | CASSLYRDRGTDTQYF
TRBJ2-1 | 15 | TRBD2 | - | TRBV6-5 | TGTGCCAGCACCCGACTAGCGGGGATAAAAAATGAGCAGTTCTTC | CASTRLAGIKNEQFF
TRBJ1-2 | 15 | - | - | TRBV9 | TGTGCCAGCAGCCCCGAGGGGAGGGTACACTATGGCTACACCTTC | CASSPEGRVHYGYTF
TRBJ2-3 | 15 | TRBD2 | - | TRBV4-1 | TGCGCCAGCGGTTTACTAGCGGGGCCGAGTTCTACGCAGTATTTT | CASGLLAGPSSTQYF
TRBJ1-4 | 13 | - | - | TRBV12-3/TRBV12-4 | TGTGCCAGCCGAGGACGGACTAATGAAAAACTGTTTTTT | CASRGRTNEKLFF
TRBJ2-7 | 10 | - | once | TRBV2 | TGTGCCAGCAGCCTTCACGAGCAGTACTTC | CASSLHEQYF
TRBJ1-5 | 13 | - | - | TRBV6-5 | TGTGCCAGCGGGGATAGGGGTAATCAGCCCCAGCATTTT | CASGDRGNQPQHF
TRBJ1-1 | 13 | TRBD1 | - | TRBV6-5 | TGTGCCAGCATCGGTTGGCAGGGGGCTGAAGCTTTCTTT | CASIGWQGAEAFF
TRBJ1-6 | 13 | - | once | TRBV19 | TGTGCCAGTAGTTTGGCCTCGAATTCACCCCTCCACTTT | CASSLASNSPLHF
TRBJ2-7 | 12 | - | - | TRBV6-6 | TGTGCCAGCAGGCCGACAGGTCCCGAGCAGTACTTC | CASRPTGPEQYF
TRBJ1-4 | 14 | - | once | TRBV5-6 | TGTGCCAGCAGCTTGGCCGGAGGGAATGAAAAACTGTTTTTT | CASSLAGGNEKLFF
TRBJ1-5 | 16 | - | once | TRBV28 | TGTGCCAGCAGGGTCTCGGGGGGGGATGGCAATCAGCCCCAGCATTTT | CASRVSGGDGNQPQHF
TRBJ1-2 | 14 | TRBD1 | - | TRBV6-2/TRBV6-3 | TGTGCCAGCAGCCACGGGACAGAATTCTATGGCTACACCTTC | CASSHGTEFYGYTF
TRBJ1-1 | 12 | - | once | TRBV29-1 | TGCAGCGTTGGGGGTTCTAACACTGAAGCTTTCTTT | CSVGGSNTEAFF
TRBJ2-7 | 13 | - | - | TRBV6-5 | TGTGCCAGCAGCCCCGGAGGGGGGTACGAGCAGTACTTC | CASSPGGGYEQYF
TRBJ1-4 | 15 | - | - | TRBV5-6 | TGTGCCAGCAGACCCTGGGCAAGGCGTAATGAAAAACTGTTTTTT | CASRPWARRNEKLFF
TRBJ2-7 | 14 | - | - | TRBV7-8 | TGTGCCAGCAGCCATACAGTAAACTCCTACGAGCAGTACTTC | CASSHTVNSYEQYF
TRBJ1-5 | 15 | - | - | TRBV12-5 | TGTGCTAGTGGGAGACAGTCAAATAGCAATCAGCCCCAGCATTTT | CASGRQSNSNQPQHF
TRBJ1-2 | 14 | - | - | TRBV25-1 | TGTGCCAGCAGTGAATGGGCCGCGAGGGGCGGCTACACCTTC | CASSEWAARGGYTF
TRBJ1-3 | 13 | - | once | TRBV7-9 | TGTGCCAACCGACAGGACTCTGGAAACACCATATATTTT | CANRQDSGNTIYF
TRBJ1-2 | 14 | TRBD1 | - | TRBV19 | TGTGCCAGTATCGGACAGGGGATCAACTATGGCTACACCTTC | CASIGQGINYGYTF
TRBJ1-4 | 16 | - | - | TRBV3-1/TRBV3-2 | TGTGCCAGCAGTTACTTCGACGGGGAACCGAATGAAAAACTGTTTTTT | CASSYFDGEPNEKLFF
TRBJ1-2 | 15 | - | - | TRBV14 | TGTGCCAGCAGCCTTAGCGGGTCGGGGAGCTATGGCTACACCTTC | CASSLSGSGSYGYTF
TRBJ2-1 | 14 | - | - | TRBV3-1/TRBV3-2 | TGTGCCAGCGGGTCCGGGACAATATTTAATGAGCAGTTCTTC | CASGSGTIFNEQFF
TRBJ2-2 | 18 | TRBD2 | - | TRBV3-1/TRBV3-2 | TGTGCCAGCAGCTTTCACGGGGGGGCCGTGTTAGGCACCGGGGAGCTGTTTTTT | CASSFHGGAVLGTGELFF
TRBJ1-1 | 15 | - | - | TRBV21-1 | TGTGCCAGCAGCAGGCCCGCGGAGAGCAGACCCGAAGCTTTCTTT | CASSRPAESRPEAFF
TRBJ1-5 | 14 | TRBD1 | - | TRBV28 | TGTGCCAGCAGGGGACAGAATGAGCATCAGCCCCAGCATTTT | CASRGQNEHQPQHF
TRBJ2-3 | 15 | - | - | TRBV5-1 | TGCGCCAGCAGCTTGGCCGAGTCCCGCACAGATACGCAGTATTTT | CASSLAESRTDTQYF
TRBJ1-2 | 15 | TRBD1 | once | TRBV18 | TGTGCCAGCTCACCAAGGACAGGGGAGAACTATGGCTACACCTTC | CASSPRTGENYGYTF
TRBJ2-7 | 11 | - | - | TRBV4-2 | TGTGCCAGCAGCCAAGAAGACGAGCAGTACTTC | CASSQEDEQYF
TRBJ2-2 | 14 | - | - | TRBV9 | TGTGCCAGCAGCGGCCGGACGGACACCGGGGAGCTGTTTTTT | CASSGRTDTGELFF
TRBJ1-3 | 16 | - | - | TRBV7-2 | TGTGCCAGCAGCCTATCGACACGACAGTCCGGAAACACCATATATTTT | CASSLSTRQSGNTIYF
TRBJ1-3 | 17 | - | once | TRBV5-6 | TGTGCCAGCAGCCCCTGGACAGCGACGCGCTCTGGAAACACCATATATTTT | CASSPWTATRSGNTIYF
TRBJ1-5 | 14 | TRBD1 | - | TRBV9 | TGTGCCAGCAGCCGACAGGGGGGGGGTCAGCCCCAGCATTTT | CASSRQGGGQPQHF
TRBJ2-1 | 16 | TRBD2 | - | TRBV3-1/TRBV3-2 | TGTGCCAGCAGCAGACTAGCGGGGACCCGCTACAATGAGCAGTTCTTC | CASSRLAGTRYNEQFF
TRBJ2-1 | 19 | TRBD2 | once | TRBV7-9 | TGTGCCAGCAGCTTCAGACTAGCGGGATACCTAACCTCCTACAATGAGCAGTTCTTC | CASSFRLAGYLTSYNEQFF
TRBJ2-7 | 17 | - | - | TRBV6-4 | TGTGCCAGCAGTGAGATAGGGGGAGTCGTCAGGTCCTACGAGCAGTACTTC | CASSEIGGVVRSYEQYF
TRBJ1-3 | 16 | TRBD1 | - | TRBV3-1/TRBV3-2 | TGTGCCAGCAGCCAAGATTGGACAGGCCCTGGAAACACCATATATTTT | CASSQDWTGPGNTIYF
TRBJ1-1 | 14 | - | - | TRBV27 | TGTGCCAGCAGCCCCGGGACCGTGAACACTGAAGCTTTCTTT | CASSPGTVNTEAFF
TRBJ1-1 | 13 | - | - | TRBV27 | TGTGCCAGCAGTCTCTCCCCGAACACTGAAGCTTTCTTT | CASSLSPNTEAFF
TRBJ1-4 | 12 | - | - | TRBV28 | TGTGCCAGCAGAAGTCAGGTGGAAAAACTGTTTTTT | CASRSQVEKLFF
TRBJ1-6 | 14 | - | once | TRBV5-4 | TGTGCCAGCAGCTCGGGGGTTTTGGGTTCACCCCTCCACTTT | CASSSGVLGSPLHF
TRBJ1-5 | 15 | - | - | TRBV6-5 | TGTGCCAGCAGTTATGGCAGGGGAAGCAATCAGCCCCAGCATTTT | CASSYGRGSNQPQHF
TRBJ1-1 | 13 | - | - | TRBV13 | TGTGCCAGCAGGGGGTTGGGGAACACTGAAGCTTTCTTT | CASRGLGNTEAFF
TRBJ2-7 | 15 | - | - | TRBV2 | TGTGCCAGCAGTGTTACCGGGCCCGCTTTGGGGGAGCAGTACTTC | CASSVTGPALGEQYF
TRBJ2-2 | 18 | TRBD2 | - | TRBV5-8 | TGTGCCAGCAGCTTGGCCCGACTAGCGGGAGGCAACACCGGGGAGCTGTTTTTT | CASSLARLAGGNTGELFF
TRBJ1-6 | 13 | TRBD1 | - | TRBV2 | TGTGCCAGCAGTGGACAGGGAGCCTCACCCCTCCACTTT | CASSGQGASPLHF
TRBJ1-4 | 16 | TRBD1 | - | TRBV5-1 | TGCGCCAGCGGACGTGAAGGGACAGGTCGTAATGAAAAACTGTTTTTT | CASGREGTGRNEKLFF
TRBJ1-1 | 15 | - | - | TRBV4-1 | TGCGCCAGCAGCCAGGCACAGGGCATGAACACTGAAGCTTTCTTT | CASSQAQGMNTEAFF